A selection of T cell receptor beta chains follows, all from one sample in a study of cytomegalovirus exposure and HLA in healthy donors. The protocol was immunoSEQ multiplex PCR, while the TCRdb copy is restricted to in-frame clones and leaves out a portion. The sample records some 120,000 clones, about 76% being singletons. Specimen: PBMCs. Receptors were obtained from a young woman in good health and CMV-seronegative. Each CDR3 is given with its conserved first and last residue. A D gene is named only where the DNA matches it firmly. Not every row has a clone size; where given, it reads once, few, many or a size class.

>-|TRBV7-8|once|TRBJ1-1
CASSLTPDIQNTEAFF
TGTGCCAGCAGCCTGACTCCGGACATCCAGAACACTGAAGCTTTCTTT
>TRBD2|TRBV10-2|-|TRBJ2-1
CASTPAPGGLAGSAYNEQFF
TGCGCCAGCACCCCAGCCCCCGGGGGACTAGCGGGGTCAGCCTACAATGAGCAGTTCTTC
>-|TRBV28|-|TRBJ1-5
CASRQGDQPQHF
TGTGCCAGCAGACAGGGCGATCAGCCCCAGCATTTT
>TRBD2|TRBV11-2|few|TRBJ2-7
CASSLGLAGVYEQYF
TGTGCCAGCAGCTTAGGGCTAGCGGGAGTCTACGAGCAGTACTTC
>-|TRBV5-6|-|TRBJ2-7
CASSTGGRVEYF
TGTGCCAGCAGTACGGGTGGCAGGGTAGAGTACTTC
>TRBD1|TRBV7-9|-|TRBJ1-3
CASSGLGQISGNTIYF
TGTGCCAGCAGCGGACTGGGACAGATCTCTGGAAACACCATATATTTT
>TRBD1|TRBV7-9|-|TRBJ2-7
CSSSRGGKDEQYF
TGTTCCAGCAGCCGAGGGGGCAAGGACGAGCAGTACTTC
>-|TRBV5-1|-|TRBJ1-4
CASSNQGIVDEKLFF
TGCGCCAGCAGCAACCAGGGTATCGTGGATGAAAAACTGTTTTTT
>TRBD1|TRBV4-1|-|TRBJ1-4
CASSQDGTGWEKLFF
TGCGCCAGCAGCCAAGATGGGACAGGGTGGGAAAAACTGTTTTTT
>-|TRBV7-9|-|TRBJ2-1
CASSLEGRGSISYNEQFF
TGTGCCAGCAGCTTAGAAGGGAGAGGGTCGATCTCCTACAATGAGCAGTTCTTC
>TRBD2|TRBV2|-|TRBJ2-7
CASSETSGYPYEQYF
TGTGCCAGCAGTGAGACTAGCGGGTACCCCTACGAGCAGTACTTC
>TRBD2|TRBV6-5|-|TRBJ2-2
CASSSGTHTGELFF
TGTGCCAGCAGCAGCGGGACTCACACCGGGGAGCTGTTTTTT
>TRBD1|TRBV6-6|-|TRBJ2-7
CASSNRDRGQSYEQYF
TGTGCCAGCAGTAACCGGGACAGGGGGCAAAGCTACGAGCAGTACTTC
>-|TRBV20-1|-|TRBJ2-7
CSASLGSEQYF
TGCAGTGCTAGTCTAGGATCCGAGCAGTACTTC
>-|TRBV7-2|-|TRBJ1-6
CASSSGTPYNSPLHF
TGTGCCAGCAGCTCCGGGACACCATATAATTCACCCCTCCACTTT
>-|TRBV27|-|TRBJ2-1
CASISSSFVQFF
TGTGCCAGCATATCCAGTTCCTTTGTGCAGTTCTTC
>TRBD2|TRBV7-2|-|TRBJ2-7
CASSTGLAGGLYEQYF
TGTGCCAGCAGCACCGGACTAGCGGGAGGTTTGTACGAGCAGTACTTC
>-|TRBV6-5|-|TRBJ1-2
CASSYEGNGYTF
TGTGCCAGCAGTTATGAGGGAAATGGCTACACCTTC
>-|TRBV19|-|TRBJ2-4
CASSIRSGGIQYF
TGTGCCAGTAGTATTCGATCCGGGGGCATTCAGTACTTC
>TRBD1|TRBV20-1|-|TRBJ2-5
CSGQGEQTQYF
TGCAGTGGACAGGGGGAACAGACCCAGTACTTC
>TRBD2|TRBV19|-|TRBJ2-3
CASSVAGGPNTQYF
TGTGCCAGTAGTGTAGCGGGAGGGCCAAATACGCAGTATTTT
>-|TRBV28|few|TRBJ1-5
CASSLWDSYQPQHF
TGTGCCAGCAGTTTATGGGACAGTTATCAGCCCCAGCATTTT
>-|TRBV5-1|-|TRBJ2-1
CASSSVGEAYNEQFF
TGCGCCAGCAGCTCGGTGGGGGAGGCCTACAATGAGCAGTTCTTC
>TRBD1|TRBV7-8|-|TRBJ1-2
CASSPQQGATYGYTF
TGTGCCAGCAGCCCTCAACAGGGGGCCACCTATGGCTACACCTTC
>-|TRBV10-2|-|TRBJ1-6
CASSEFPYNSPLHF
TGCGCCAGCAGTGAATTCCCTTATAATTCACCCCTCCACTTT
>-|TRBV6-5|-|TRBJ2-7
CASSTAYRGEQYF
TGTGCCAGCAGTACAGCTTATCGGGGCGAGCAGTACTTC
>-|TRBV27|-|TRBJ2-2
CAVARARELFF
TGTGCCGTCGCCAGGGCCCGGGAGCTGTTTTTT
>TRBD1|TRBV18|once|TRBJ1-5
CASSPTPPGQTNQPQHF
TGTGCCAGCTCACCAACTCCCCCGGGACAGACCAATCAGCCCCAGCATTTT
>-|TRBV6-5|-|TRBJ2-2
CASRGAPVGELFF
TGTGCCAGCAGGGGAGCCCCGGTTGGGGAGCTGTTTTTT
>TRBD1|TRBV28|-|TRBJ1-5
CASRRRMTGGNQPQHF
TGTGCCAGCAGGAGGCGCATGACAGGGGGTAATCAGCCCCAGCATTTT
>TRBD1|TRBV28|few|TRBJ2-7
CASSLRGLEQYF
TGTGCCAGCAGTTTAAGGGGGCTGGAGCAGTACTTC
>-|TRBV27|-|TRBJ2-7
CASSFSGSAGFSEQYF
TGTGCCAGCAGTTTTTCGGGTTCAGCGGGTTTTTCCGAGCAGTACTTC
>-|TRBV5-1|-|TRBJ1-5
CASSLDGRNQPQHF
TGCGCCAGCAGCTTGGACGGTCGAAATCAGCCCCAGCATTTT
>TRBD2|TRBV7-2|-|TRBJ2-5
CASSWWLAGGEGETQYF
TGTGCCAGCAGCTGGTGGCTAGCGGGAGGGGAGGGCGAGACCCAGTACTTC
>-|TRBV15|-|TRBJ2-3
CATTPGLSTDTQYF
TGTGCCACCACCCCGGGACTTAGCACAGATACGCAGTATTTT
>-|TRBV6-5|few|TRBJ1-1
CASSSGFGDTEAFF
TGTGCCAGCAGTTCGGGTTTCGGGGACACTGAAGCTTTCTTT
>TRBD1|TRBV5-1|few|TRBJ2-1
CASSGRDRWNEQFF
TGCGCCAGCAGCGGCCGGGACAGGTGGAATGAGCAGTTCTTC
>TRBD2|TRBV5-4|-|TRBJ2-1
CASSLGLAGSEQFF
TGTGCCAGCAGCTTGGGGCTAGCGGGTAGTGAGCAGTTCTTC
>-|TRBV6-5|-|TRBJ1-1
CASSKEGGTEAFF
TGTGCCAGCAGTAAGGAGGGGGGGACTGAAGCTTTCTTT
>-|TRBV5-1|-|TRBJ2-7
CASSLAGLANEQYF
TGCGCCAGCAGCTTGGCCGGCCTAGCCAACGAGCAGTACTTC
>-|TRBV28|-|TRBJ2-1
CASSPGNNEQFF
TGTGCCAGCAGTCCAGGGAACAATGAGCAGTTCTTC
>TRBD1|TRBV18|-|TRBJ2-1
CASSREGQGALNEQFF
TGTGCCAGCTCGCGGGAGGGACAGGGGGCTCTGAATGAGCAGTTCTTC
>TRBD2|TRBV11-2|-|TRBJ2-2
CASSLDLGGTGELFF
TGTGCCAGCAGCTTAGATCTGGGGGGGACCGGGGAGCTGTTTTTT
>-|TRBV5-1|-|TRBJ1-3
CASSLDGGDLKNTIYF
TGCGCCAGCAGCTTGGACGGCGGCGACCTTAAAAACACCATATATTTT
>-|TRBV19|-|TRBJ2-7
CASSTQALGEQYF
TGTGCCAGTAGTACACAGGCCTTGGGCGAGCAGTACTTC
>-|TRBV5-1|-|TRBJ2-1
CASSLTGGHLNEQFF
TGCGCCAGCAGCTTGACTGGGGGCCACTTAAATGAGCAGTTCTTC
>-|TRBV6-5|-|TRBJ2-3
CASRDGRDTQYF
TGTGCCAGCAGGGACGGGAGAGATACGCAGTATTTT
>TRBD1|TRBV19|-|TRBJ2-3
CASSPQGATDTQYF
TGCGCCAGTAGTCCTCAGGGGGCGACAGATACGCAGTATTTT
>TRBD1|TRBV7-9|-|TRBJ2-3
CASSLRGQSDTQYF
TGTGCCAGCAGCTTAAGGGGACAGTCAGATACGCAGTATTTT
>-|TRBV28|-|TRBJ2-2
CASSFGLENGELFF
TGTGCCAGCAGTTTTGGTCTGGAGAACGGGGAGCTGTTTTTT
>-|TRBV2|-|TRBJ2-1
CASLRGLTSYNEQFF
TGTGCCAGCCTCCGAGGACTTACCTCCTACAATGAGCAGTTCTTC